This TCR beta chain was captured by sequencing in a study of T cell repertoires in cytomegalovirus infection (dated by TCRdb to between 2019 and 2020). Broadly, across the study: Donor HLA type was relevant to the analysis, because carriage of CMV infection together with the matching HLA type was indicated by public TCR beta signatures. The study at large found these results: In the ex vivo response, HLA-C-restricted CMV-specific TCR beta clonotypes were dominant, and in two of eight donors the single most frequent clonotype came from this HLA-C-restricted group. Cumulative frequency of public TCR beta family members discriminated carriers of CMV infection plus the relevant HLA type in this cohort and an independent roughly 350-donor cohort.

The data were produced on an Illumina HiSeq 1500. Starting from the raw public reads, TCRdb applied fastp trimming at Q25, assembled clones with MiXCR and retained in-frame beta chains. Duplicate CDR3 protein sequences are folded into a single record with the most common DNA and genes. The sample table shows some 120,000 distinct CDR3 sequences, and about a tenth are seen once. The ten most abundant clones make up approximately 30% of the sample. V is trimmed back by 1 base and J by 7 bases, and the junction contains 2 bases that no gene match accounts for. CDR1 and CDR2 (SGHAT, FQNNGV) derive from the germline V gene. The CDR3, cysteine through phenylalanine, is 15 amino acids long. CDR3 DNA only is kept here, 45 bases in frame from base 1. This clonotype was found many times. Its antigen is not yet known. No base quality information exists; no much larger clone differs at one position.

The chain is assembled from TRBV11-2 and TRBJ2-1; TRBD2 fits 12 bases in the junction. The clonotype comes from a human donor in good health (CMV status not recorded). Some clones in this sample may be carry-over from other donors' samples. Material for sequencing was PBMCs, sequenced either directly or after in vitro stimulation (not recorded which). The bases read TGTGCCAGCAGCTTAGGACTAGCGGGAGTAAATGAGCAGTTCTTC. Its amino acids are CASSLGLAGVNEQFF. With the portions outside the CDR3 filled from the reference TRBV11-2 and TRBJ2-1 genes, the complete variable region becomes EAGVAQSPRYKIIEKRQSVAFWCNPISGHATLYWYQQILGQGPKLLIQFQNNGVVDDSQLPKDRFSAERLKGVDSTLKIQPAKLEDSAVYLCASSLGLAGVNEQFFGPGTRLTVL.